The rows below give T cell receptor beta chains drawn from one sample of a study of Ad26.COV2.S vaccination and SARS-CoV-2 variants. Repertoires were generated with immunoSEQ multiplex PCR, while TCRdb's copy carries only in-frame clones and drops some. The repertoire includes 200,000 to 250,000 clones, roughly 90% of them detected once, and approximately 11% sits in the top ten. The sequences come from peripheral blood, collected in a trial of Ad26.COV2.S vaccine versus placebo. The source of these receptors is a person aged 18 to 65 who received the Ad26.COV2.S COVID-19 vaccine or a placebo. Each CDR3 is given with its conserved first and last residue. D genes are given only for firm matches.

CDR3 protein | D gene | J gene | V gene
CASSQDRGTNEKLFF | - | TRBJ1-4 | TRBV4-2
CASSLFLAGVGDEQFF | TRBD2 | TRBJ2-1 | TRBV7-2
CASSPTGGSSPLHF | TRBD1 | TRBJ1-6 | TRBV5-5
CASSPGSIGRSDTEAFF | - | TRBJ1-1 | TRBV18
CASSIGTGELFF | - | TRBJ2-2 | TRBV19
CASSLEGGGNTIYF | TRBD1 | TRBJ1-3 | TRBV5-1
CATAIRGNTEAFF | - | TRBJ1-1 | TRBV28
CSATEGRFQHF | - | TRBJ1-5 | TRBV29-1
CASSPRDLSGRARDEQFF | TRBD2 | TRBJ2-1 | TRBV7-9
CASSQNPYEQYF | - | TRBJ2-7 | TRBV3-1/TRBV3-2
CASSLVGNTGELFF | - | TRBJ2-2 | TRBV7-9
CASSLRAGRETQYF | TRBD2 | TRBJ2-5 | TRBV28
CASRRKAGVWADTQYF | TRBD2 | TRBJ2-3 | TRBV6-6
CASSSPRLGQGVGNEQFF | TRBD1 | TRBJ2-1 | TRBV27
CASSPVVGPYEQYF | - | TRBJ2-7 | TRBV3-1/TRBV3-2
CAIGSGQGSSYEQYF | TRBD1 | TRBJ2-7 | TRBV10-3
CASSYLAGEGEQFF | TRBD2 | TRBJ2-1 | TRBV6-5
CASSVAGGSRWEQFF | TRBD2 | TRBJ2-1 | TRBV9
CASSLRRGFYEQYF | - | TRBJ2-7 | TRBV3-1/TRBV3-2
CASSLGGRANEQFF | TRBD2 | TRBJ2-1 | TRBV5-6
CASSVAINTEAFF | - | TRBJ1-1 | TRBV5-1
CATSRGPYEQYF | - | TRBJ2-7 | TRBV15
CASSPPSSSYEQYF | - | TRBJ2-7 | TRBV18
CASRVAASSYEQYF | - | TRBJ2-7 | TRBV5-5
CASSLGPGTEAFF | - | TRBJ1-1 | TRBV6-5
CASSQGPLPFRETQYF | - | TRBJ2-5 | TRBV14
CATSDPDGELFF | - | TRBJ2-2 | TRBV24-1
CASTSTDASSYNEQFF | - | TRBJ2-1 | TRBV28
CAISESWQGALGLQYF | TRBD1 | TRBJ2-4 | TRBV10-3
CASSILFTDYEQYF | - | TRBJ2-7 | TRBV19
CASRTAHYTGELFF | - | TRBJ2-2 | TRBV5-1
CASSTRWLAGGSFSNEQFF | TRBD2 | TRBJ2-1 | TRBV27
CASSLEPYNEQFF | - | TRBJ2-1 | TRBV7-8
CSVGYVDSYNEQFF | - | TRBJ2-1 | TRBV29-1
CASSPGIAGSYEQYF | TRBD2 | TRBJ2-7 | TRBV9
CASSQDITPTGELFF | - | TRBJ2-2 | TRBV3-1/TRBV3-2
CASSLSSGGGQETQYF | TRBD2 | TRBJ2-5 | TRBV7-2
CASSQDPAGALLNEQFF | TRBD2 | TRBJ2-1 | TRBV4-3
CASSEREKLFF | - | TRBJ1-4 | TRBV2
CASRESVGQGNTEAFF | TRBD1 | TRBJ1-1 | TRBV27
CASKWGSGANVLTF | - | TRBJ2-6 | TRBV28
CASSVSRDWWETQYF | - | TRBJ2-5 | TRBV9
CAWSGDTENTEAFF | - | TRBJ1-1 | TRBV30
CASSLSGRSNEKLFF | - | TRBJ1-4 | TRBV27
CAISESLPGAQPQHF | - | TRBJ1-5 | TRBV10-3
CASSLLPNRGSLAKNIQYF | TRBD1 | TRBJ2-4 | TRBV3-1/TRBV3-2
CASSPDLTRVFNYGYTF | - | TRBJ1-2 | TRBV3-1/TRBV3-2
CASSPPGFAYEQYF | - | TRBJ2-7 | TRBV18
CASSQEVRQGGNQPQHF | - | TRBJ1-5 | TRBV4-1
CASSLWMVRGTYNSPLHF | - | TRBJ1-6 | TRBV28
CASSSRGGGNNYGYTF | - | TRBJ1-2 | TRBV7-9
CASSVMGAGEQYF | - | TRBJ2-7 | TRBV9
CASSLDAVGPQHF | - | TRBJ1-5 | TRBV5-6
CSVEKTGDPYGYTF | TRBD1 | TRBJ1-2 | TRBV29-1
CASSLATASGNTIYF | - | TRBJ1-3 | TRBV5-1
CASSEEHRTNEKLFF | - | TRBJ1-4 | TRBV2
CAYQPGGASETQYF | TRBD2 | TRBJ2-5 | TRBV30
CASSLGPEGYGYTF | - | TRBJ1-2 | TRBV5-6
CASTTLPTGTYEQYF | - | TRBJ2-7 | TRBV5-1